This section outlines one T cell receptor (beta chain) sequence together with its context. The target of this receptor is not known. Nothing much larger sits one base from this clone, and base qualities are not available. The germline V gene provides CDR1 SGDLS and CDR2 YYNGEE. The germline V and J ends show losses of 2 bases and 5 bases respectively, and no gene match explains 8 bases of the junction. The CDR3 goes from the cysteine to the phenylalanine over 15 residues. The CDR3 DNA has 45 bases and is translated from base 1. Libraries were constructed by the immunoSEQ multiplex PCR assay. In TCRdb, the immuneACCESS table is reduced to in-frame sequences with V and J assigned. These tables do not hold every clone; where another copy was compared, an unresolved V gene accounts for under half, and the others remain unexplained. Recorded for this sample are about 20,000 clones; about 87% of them occurred a single time. The ten largest clonotypes hold roughly 7% of the sample.

The data were obtained in a study of T cell changes during pregnancy in multiple sclerosis (dated by TCRdb to about 2019). In the study overall: The study examined how the T cell repertoire changed over the course of pregnancy in women with multiple sclerosis.

The source material was CD8+ T cells from peripheral blood mononuclear cells, sampled in the third trimester of pregnancy. In this chain, TRBV9 is recombined with TRBJ2-5, with 8 junctional bases fitting TRBD2. This clonotype was obtained from a female donor in good health, enrolled as a control in a pregnancy study. CDR3 protein: CASSVRSGSSETQYF. Here is the DNA: TGTGCCAGCAGCGTGAGAAGCGGGAGTTCTGAGACCCAGTACTTC.